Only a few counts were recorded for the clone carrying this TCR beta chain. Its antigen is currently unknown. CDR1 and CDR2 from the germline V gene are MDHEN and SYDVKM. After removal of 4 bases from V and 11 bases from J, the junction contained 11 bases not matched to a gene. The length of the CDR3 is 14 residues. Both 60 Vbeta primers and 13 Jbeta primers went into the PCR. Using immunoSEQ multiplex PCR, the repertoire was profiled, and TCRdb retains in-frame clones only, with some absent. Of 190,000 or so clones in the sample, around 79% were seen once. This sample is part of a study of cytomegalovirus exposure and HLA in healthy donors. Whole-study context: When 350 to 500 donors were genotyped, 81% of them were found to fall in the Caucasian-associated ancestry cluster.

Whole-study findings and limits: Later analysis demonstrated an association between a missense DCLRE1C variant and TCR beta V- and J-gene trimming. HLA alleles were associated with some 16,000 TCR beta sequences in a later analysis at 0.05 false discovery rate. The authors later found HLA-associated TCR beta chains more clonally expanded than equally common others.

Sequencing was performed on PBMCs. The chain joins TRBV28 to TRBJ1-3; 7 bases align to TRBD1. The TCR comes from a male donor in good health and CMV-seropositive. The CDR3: CASSSGTVGFSIYF. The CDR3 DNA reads TGTGCCAGCAGTTCCGGGACAGTAGGATTCTCCATATATTTT.